The next 3 T cell receptor beta chains were all read from a single sample in a study of memory CD4+ T cells and cytomegalovirus serostatus. Produced via immunoSEQ multiplex PCR; TCRdb's table is partial and in-frame only. The data hold about 53,000 clones, with about 81% observed a single time. The sort gate was single viable CD3+CD4+CD8-CD45RO+ cells for memory CD4+ T cells. Material: memory CD4+ T cells from blood. These receptors were obtained from an adult in good health and CMV-seronegative.

The chain employs TRBV7-9 and TRBJ2-5; TRBD1 or TRBD2 may be the D gene (5 bases each). The V end was cut by 5 bases, the J end by 6 bases, with 16 bases between. The CDR3 is 14 residues long. Germline lookup yields CDR1 SEHNR and CDR2 FQNEAQ (reference sequence). The CDR3 region has the DNA TGTGCCAGCAGCCTGTGGGACGGTGGAAAGACCCAGTACTTC. Protein product: CASSLWDGGKTQYF.

The rearrangement links TRBV9 to TRBJ2-2; 7 bases are a match to TRBD1. The V gene end was trimmed by 3 bases and the J gene end by 4 bases; junction bases not matched to a gene: 6. The CDR3 contains 15 residues. The germline V gene encodes CDR1 SGDLS and CDR2 YYNGEE. CDR3 sequence (DNA): TGTGCCAGCAGCGCAACAGGGGCCGGCACCGGGGAGCTGTTTTTT. The encoded protein is CASSATGAGTGELFF.

This CDR3 reads CASSPSYTGDEAFF. The CDR3 DNA follows: TGTGCCAGCAGTCCATCCTATACAGGGGATGAAGCTTTCTTT. The gene calls are TRBV6-5 and TRBJ1-1; TRBD1 matches at 7 bases. This CDR3 has 14 amino acids. The V gene end was trimmed by 5 bases and the J gene end by 7 bases; junction bases not matched to a gene: 10. CDR1 is MNHEY and CDR2 is SVGAGI in the germline V gene.